Listed here are 25 T cell receptor beta chains from one sample, sequenced in a study of shared clonotypes between healthy human individuals. Repertoires were generated with immunoSEQ multiplex PCR, while TCRdb's copy carries only in-frame clones and drops some. The sample carries approximately 500,000 clones, 90% to 96% recorded once. Sequencing used naive CD4+ T cells sorted from blood. As for subset: CD45RA+ positively selected. The receptors stem from a woman between 25 and 40 years old in good health.

This clone was observed once. The chain is built from TRBV5-1 and TRBJ2-1; 12 bases fit TRBD1. Looked up from germline, CDR1 is SGHRS and CDR2 is YFSETQ. J lost 10 bases, V lost 5 bases, and 10 bases had no gene match. The CDR3 length is 15 residues. CDR3 nucleotide sequence: TGCGCCAGCAGTACCGGGACAGGGGGCTTCAGGGAGCAGTTCTTC. Translated, it gives CASSTGTGGFREQFF.

The chain carries TRBV29-1 and TRBJ2-1; 7 positions agree with TRBD2. The length of the CDR3 is 14 residues. With V trimmed by 6 bases and J by 3 bases, 8 bases remained unmatched. Germline V gene data show CDR1 as SQVTM and CDR2 as ANQGSEA. The CDR3, as DNA: TGCAGCGTATGGGGTGGCGGGGGCTACAATGAGCAGTTCTTC. Translation gives CSVWGGGGYNEQFF.

The rearrangement links TRBV10-2 to TRBJ2-3, with D perhaps matching TRBD2 (5 bases). Per the germline V gene, CDR1 is WSHSY and CDR2 is SAAADI. V was pared by 0 bases and J by 7 bases, with 8 bases between. The CDR3 has 13 residues. CDR3 amino acids: CASSESSGNTQYF. The CDR3 DNA reads as TGCGCCAGCAGTGAGTCGTCCGGGAATACGCAGTATTTT.

The rearrangement links TRBV7-8 to TRBJ2-7, with 8 positions matching TRBD2. This CDR3 comprises 12 residues. Per the germline V gene, CDR1 is SGHVS and CDR2 is FQNEAQ. V lost 7 bases and J lost 3; bases outside the gene matches: 2. The CDR3 reads CASTREGYEQYF. Written as DNA, the CDR3 is TGTGCCAGCACACGGGAGGGCTACGAGCAGTACTTC.

This rearrangement joins TRBV6-5 to TRBJ1-6, with D possibly being TRBD1 (5 bases). Germline V CDR1 and CDR2: MNHEY, SVGAGI. This CDR3 has 15 amino acids. Trimming left V 6 bases short and J 8 bases short, with 17 bases between. The CDR3 loop reads CASSRTRDFDSPLHF. The CDR3 DNA reads TGTGCCAGCAGCCGGACTCGGGACTTCGATTCACCCCTCCACTTT.

The chain links TRBV5-8 to TRBJ2-2; 8 bases map to TRBD1. Germline trimming cut 4 bases from V and 11 bases from J; bases unmatched to any gene: 10. CDR3 size: 14 residues. In germline, CDR1 is SGHTS, CDR2 YDEGEE. CDR3 amino acids: CASSRQDRGPELFF. Written as DNA, the CDR3 is TGTGCCAGCAGCCGACAAGACAGGGGCCCAGAGCTGTTTTTT.

V and J are TRBV6-6 and TRBJ1-6; D not certain. Germline V gene data show CDR1 as MNHNY and CDR2 as SVGAGI (reference sequence). This CDR3 is built from 14 residues. With 7 bases removed from V and 7 bases from J, the gap between germline ends came to 14 bases. The CDR3 coding sequence is TGTGCCAGCATGTTCGGAGATCCAAATTCACCCCTCCACTTT. Its protein product is CASMFGDPNSPLHF.

V gene TRBV11-2 combines with J gene TRBJ2-1; 7 bases agree with TRBD2. CDR3 length equals 17 residues. Unmatched junction bases numbered 12, after V lost 2 bases and J lost 5 bases. In germline, CDR1 is SGHAT, CDR2 FQNNGV. CDR3 region: CASSLRLKTSPDNEQFF. The CDR3 DNA reads TGTGCCAGCAGCTTAAGGTTAAAGACTAGCCCAGACAATGAGCAGTTCTTC.

The gene calls are TRBV9 and TRBJ2-5, with D perhaps being TRBD1 or TRBD2 (5 bases each). This CDR3 has 17 amino acids. Deletions cut 0 bases from V and 1 base from J, with 16 bases between. Germline values: CDR1 SGDLS, CDR2 YYNGEE. The CDR3 here is CASSVGGVWGSQETQYF. The CDR3 nucleotides read TGTGCCAGCAGCGTAGGAGGGGTGTGGGGGTCCCAAGAGACCCAGTACTTC.

This clone appeared once. V and J are TRBV28 and TRBJ2-7; a possible D gene is TRBD1 (6 bases). The V gene's germline CDR1 is MDHEN and CDR2 SYDVKM. This CDR3 has 15 residues. The V end was cut by 4 bases, the J end by 6 bases, with 19 bases between. The CDR3 loop is CASSSDSLNAGEQYF. The CDR3 DNA sequence: TGTGCCAGCAGTTCGGACAGTTTGAACGCGGGCGAGCAGTACTTC. The full variable domain, its missing parts supplied by reference TRBV28 and TRBJ2-7, is DVKVTQSSRYLVKRTGEKVFLECVQDMDHENMFWYRQDPGLGLRLIYFSYDVKMKEKGDIPEGYSVSREKKERFSLILESASTNQTSMYLCASSSDSLNAGEQYFGPGTRLTVT.

The V and J genes are TRBV5-6 and TRBJ1-2; TRBD1 might be the D (6 bases). The germline gives CDR1 SGHDT, CDR2 YYEEEE. This CDR3 has 16 amino acids. V was shortened by 4 bases and J by 1 base, with 17 bases between the two germline ends. CDR3 nucleotide sequence: TGTGCCAGCAGCCGTGGCGGTCAGGGGCTTAACTATGGCTACACCTTC. Protein product: CASSRGGQGLNYGYTF.

This clone was detected once. This sequence joins TRBV5-1 and TRBJ2-7, with TRBD2 identical over 13 bases. Germline V gene data show CDR1 as SGHRS and CDR2 as YFSETQ. J was trimmed by 7 bases and V by 0 bases; bases with no gene match: 4. This CDR3 comprises 15 residues. The DNA for the CDR3 is TGCGCCAGCAGCTTGGGGACTAGCGGGAGCGGTGAGCAGTACTTC. Protein product: CASSLGTSGSGEQYF.

J is TRBJ2-5 and V is TRBV4-1; 7 bases match TRBD2. The DNA matches TRBJ2-7 better at its end, which makes the J call doubtful. Germline V gene sequence: CDR1 MGHRA, CDR2 YSYEKL. The CDR3 runs 16 residues. DNA of the CDR3: TGCGCCAGCAGCCAAGGGAACGGGAGGTCCGACTACGAGCAGTACTTC. It codes for CASSQGNGRSDYEQYF.

This clone occurred once. The rearrangement joins TRBV13 to TRBJ2-5; 8 bases match TRBD2. V was clipped by 5 bases and J by 13 bases; unmatched bases: 15. This CDR3 is 14 amino acids long. Per the germline V gene, CDR1 is PRHDT and CDR2 is FYEKMQ (reference sequence). CDR3 nucleotides: TGTGCCAGCAGCCTAGAACGGACTAGCCTCAAGCCGTACTTC. Translating it yields CASSLERTSLKPYF.

V gene TRBV5-1 combines with J gene TRBJ1-1; D possibly corresponds to TRBD1 (5 bases). The CDR3 is 14 residues long. Germline loops: CDR1 SGHRS, CDR2 YFSETQ. The V gene lost 4 bases and the J gene lost 4 bases, with 14 bases spanning the gap. Here the CDR3 reads CASSKTEGSTEAFF. The CDR3 DNA sequence: TGCGCCAGCAGCAAGACGGAGGGGAGCACTGAAGCTTTCTTT.

The gene calls are TRBV6-5 and TRBJ2-1; the match to TRBD2 covers 8 bases. J lost 0 bases, V lost 6 bases, and 4 bases had no gene match. From germline, CDR1 is MNHEY and CDR2 SVGAGI. This CDR3 comprises 15 residues. CDR3 sequence reads: CASRLLAASYNEQFF. The CDR3 DNA reads TGTGCCAGCAGATTACTAGCGGCCTCCTACAATGAGCAGTTCTTC.

This rearrangement joins TRBV7-6 to TRBJ2-5; 15 bases agree with TRBD2. The CDR3 is 15 amino acids. Germline CDR1 is SGHVS and CDR2 is FNYEAQ. Trimming at V came to 5 bases and at J to 5 bases, leaving 3 bases not matched to a gene. The CDR3, as DNA: TGTGCCAGCAGCGGACTAGCGGGAGGGGGGGAGACCCAGTACTTC. This encodes CASSGLAGGGETQYF.

The chain employs TRBV28 and TRBJ1-5; tentative D call: TRBD1 (6 bases). This CDR3 spans 15 amino acids. The germline V gene encodes CDR1 MDHEN and CDR2 SYDVKM. V gave up 4 bases and J gave up 6 bases, with 16 bases separating them. Written as DNA, the CDR3 is TGTGCCAGCAGTTCCGGGGGCAAATGGGGTCAGCCCCAGCATTTT. The encoded protein is CASSSGGKWGQPQHF.

Comments on this clone: The junction shows a germline mismatch at one end, possibly a read error. The chain combines TRBV5-6 with TRBJ2-7; possibly TRBD1 or TRBD2 for D (5 bases each). This CDR3 comprises 14 residues. CDR1 and CDR2 from the germline V gene are SGHDT and YYEEEE. The CDR3 loop is CASNLGTPGHEQYF. CDR3 nucleotide sequence: TGTGCCAGCAACTTGGGGACGCCAGGCCACGAGCAGTACTTC.

The CDR3 sequence is CAIKVLAGGPNEQFF. The CDR3 nucleotides read TGTGCCATCAAAGTACTAGCGGGAGGGCCGAATGAGCAGTTCTTC. The chain couples TRBV10-3 to TRBJ2-1; 13 bases are shared with TRBD2. The germline CDR1 and CDR2 sequences are ENHRY and SYGVKD. There are 15 residues in the CDR3. J was trimmed by 7 bases and V by 7 bases; bases with no gene match: 7.

The rearrangement joins TRBV6-5 to TRBJ2-5, with a possible D match to TRBD2 (6 bases). Near its end, the DNA agrees better with TRBJ2-7, so the J call may be wrong. The CDR3 consists of 15 residues. CDR1 is MNHEY and CDR2 is SVGAGI in the germline V gene. The CDR3 DNA sequence: TGTGCCAGCAGCTCCGGGACTCCCAACTCCTACGAGCAGTACTTC. Translating it yields CASSSGTPNSYEQYF.

The chain employs TRBV28 and TRBJ2-5; 10 nucleotides agree with TRBD2. The J call may be faulty, since TRBJ2-7 better matches the DNA end. Germline-derived CDR1 and CDR2 are MDHEN and SYDVKM. The CDR3 has 14 residues. For the CDR3, the DNA is TGTGCCAGCAGACCTAGCGGGAGAAACGGCGAGCAGTACTTC. Protein product: CASRPSGRNGEQYF.

The chain has TRBV6-5 and TRBJ1-2; 9 nucleotides agree with TRBD1. J gave up 3 bases and V 6 bases, and 2 bases lay outside the gene matches. The CDR3 spans 13 residues. In germline, CDR1 is MNHEY, CDR2 SVGAGI. The CDR3: CASSRDRDYGYTF. Here the CDR3 DNA reads TGTGCCAGCAGCAGGGACAGGGACTATGGCTACACCTTC.

The J gene is TRBJ2-7, the V gene TRBV2; D gene uncertain. V lost 5 bases to trimming and J lost 5 bases, with 13 bases between them. CDR3 length: 13 amino acids. Germline V gives CDR1 SNHLY, CDR2 FYNNEI. This CDR3 is CASSITEVNEQYF. The CDR3 DNA sequence: TGTGCCAGCAGTATCACCGAGGTGAACGAGCAGTACTTC.

The chain is built from TRBV15 and TRBJ2-7, with TRBD2 as a possible D gene (6 bases). The CDR3 length is 16 residues. Germline V gene lookup returns CDR1 LNHNV and CDR2 YYDKDF (reference sequence). V lost 1 base and J 2 bases, leaving 15 bases between the germline ends. The CDR3 loop reads CATSRGGGVTPYEQYF. The CDR3 DNA is TGTGCCACCAGCAGAGGGGGAGGAGTTACCCCCTACGAGCAGTACTTC.